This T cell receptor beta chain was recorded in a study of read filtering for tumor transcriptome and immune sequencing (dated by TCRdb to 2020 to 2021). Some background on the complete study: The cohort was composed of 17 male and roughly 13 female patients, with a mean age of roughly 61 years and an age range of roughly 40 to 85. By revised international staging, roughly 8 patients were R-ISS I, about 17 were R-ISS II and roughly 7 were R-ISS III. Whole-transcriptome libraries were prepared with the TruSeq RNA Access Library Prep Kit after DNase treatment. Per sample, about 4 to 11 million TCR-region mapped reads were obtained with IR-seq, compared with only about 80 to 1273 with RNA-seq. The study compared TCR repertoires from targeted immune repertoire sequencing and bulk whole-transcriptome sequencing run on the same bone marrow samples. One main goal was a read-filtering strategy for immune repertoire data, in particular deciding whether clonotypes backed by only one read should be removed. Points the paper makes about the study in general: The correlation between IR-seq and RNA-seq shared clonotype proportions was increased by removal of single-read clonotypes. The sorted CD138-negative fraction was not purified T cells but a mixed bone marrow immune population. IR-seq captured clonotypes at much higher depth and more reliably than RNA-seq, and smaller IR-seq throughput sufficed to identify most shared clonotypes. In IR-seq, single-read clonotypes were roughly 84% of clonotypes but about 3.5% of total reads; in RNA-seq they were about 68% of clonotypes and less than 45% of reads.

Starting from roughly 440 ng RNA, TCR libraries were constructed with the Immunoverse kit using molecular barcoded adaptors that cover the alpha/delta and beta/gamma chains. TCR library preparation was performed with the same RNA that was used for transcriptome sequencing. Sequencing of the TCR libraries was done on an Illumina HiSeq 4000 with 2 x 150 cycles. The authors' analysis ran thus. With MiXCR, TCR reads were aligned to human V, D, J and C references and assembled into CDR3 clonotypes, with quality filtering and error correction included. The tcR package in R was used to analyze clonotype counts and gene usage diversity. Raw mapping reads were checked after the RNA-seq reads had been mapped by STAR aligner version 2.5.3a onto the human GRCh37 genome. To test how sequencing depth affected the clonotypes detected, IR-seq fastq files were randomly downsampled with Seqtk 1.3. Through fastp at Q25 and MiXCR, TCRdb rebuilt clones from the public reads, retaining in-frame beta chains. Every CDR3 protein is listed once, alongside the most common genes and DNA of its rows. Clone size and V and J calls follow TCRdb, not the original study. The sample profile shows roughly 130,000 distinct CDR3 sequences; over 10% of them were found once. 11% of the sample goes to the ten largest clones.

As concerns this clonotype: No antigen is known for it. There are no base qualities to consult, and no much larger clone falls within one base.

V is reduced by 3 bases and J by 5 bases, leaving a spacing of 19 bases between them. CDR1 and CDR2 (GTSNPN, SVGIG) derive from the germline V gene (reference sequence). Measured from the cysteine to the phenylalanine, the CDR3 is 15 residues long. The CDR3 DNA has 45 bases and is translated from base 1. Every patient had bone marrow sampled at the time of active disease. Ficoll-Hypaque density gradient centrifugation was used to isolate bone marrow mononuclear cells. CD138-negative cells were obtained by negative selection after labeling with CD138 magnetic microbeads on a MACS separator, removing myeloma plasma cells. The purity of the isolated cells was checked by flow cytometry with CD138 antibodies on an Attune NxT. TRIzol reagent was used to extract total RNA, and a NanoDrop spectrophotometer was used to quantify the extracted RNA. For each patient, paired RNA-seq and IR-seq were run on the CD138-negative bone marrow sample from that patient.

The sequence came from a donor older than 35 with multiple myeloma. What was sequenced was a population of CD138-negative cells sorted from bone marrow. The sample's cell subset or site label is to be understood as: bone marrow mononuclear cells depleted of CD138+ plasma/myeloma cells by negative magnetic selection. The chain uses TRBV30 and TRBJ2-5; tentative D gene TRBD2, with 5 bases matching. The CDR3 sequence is CAWRKETRLFETQYF. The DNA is TGTGCCTGGAGGAAGGAAACTAGGCTCTTTGAGACCCAGTACTTC.